The next 22 T cell receptor beta chains were all read from a single sample in a study of CD4 T cells in relation to SARS-CoV-2 and coronaviruses. TCRdb's copy holds only in-frame clones and misses some; the assay was immunoSEQ multiplex PCR. This table holds about 36,000 clones, 77% found once. Their antigens are not known. Material: memory CD4+ T cells from PBMCs, cultured in vitro. All receptors derive from an adult with COVID-19.

This clone turned up a few times. The J gene is TRBJ1-4, the V gene TRBV4-1; possible D gene TRBD1, 6 bases. V lost 0 bases and J 7 bases, leaving 27 bases between the germline ends. The CDR3 runs to 20 residues. Germline assignment: CDR1 MGHRA and CDR2 YSYEKL. The CDR3 here is CASSQETTGQPGPQSEKLFF. The CDR3 nucleotides read TGCGCCAGCAGCCAAGAGACTACCGGACAGCCAGGGCCCCAGAGTGAAAAACTGTTTTTT.

The rearrangement joins TRBV3-1 (or the pseudogene TRBV3-2) to TRBJ2-7; maybe TRBD2 (6 bases). CDR3 length: 15 residues. Per germline, CDR1 LGHDT and CDR2 YNNKEL (reference sequence). Between the trimmed V and J ends, which lost 3 bases and 2 bases, there was a span of 14 bases. The CDR3 is CASSQEGVLTYEQYF. CDR3 sequence (DNA): TGTGCCAGCAGCCAGGAGGGCGTACTGACCTACGAGCAGTACTTC.

The rearrangement links TRBV30 to TRBJ1-6; a possible D gene is TRBD1 (6 bases). Germline V gives CDR1 GTSNPN, CDR2 SVGIG (reference sequence). The CDR3 runs 13 residues. Trimming removed 8 bases at V and 9 bases at J, with 17 bases between. The CDR3: CARSRGWSSPLHF. The CDR3 DNA reads TGTGCCCGGTCCAGGGGTTGGAGTTCACCCCTCCACTTT.

The rearrangement joins TRBV28 to TRBJ2-7; D uncertain. V lost 4 bases and J 0 bases, leaving 7 bases between the germline ends. CDR3 size: 13 residues. Germline CDR1 MDHEN, CDR2 SYDVKM. Written as DNA, the CDR3 is TGTGCCAGCAGTTACAGCGACTCCTACGAGCAGTACTTC. This encodes CASSYSDSYEQYF.

The rearrangement links TRBV5-1 to TRBJ1-1; D possibly corresponds to TRBD1 (6 bases). The CDR3 loop spans 13 amino acids. V lost 4 bases to trimming and J lost 6 bases, with 13 bases between them. The germline gives CDR1 SGHRS, CDR2 YFSETQ. The CDR3 is CASSSPGQSEAFF. In DNA form, the CDR3 reads TGCGCCAGCAGCAGCCCGGGACAATCTGAAGCTTTCTTT.

V is TRBV5-6 and J is TRBJ1-1; no firm D call. V lost 4 bases and J lost 0, with 10 bases in between. This CDR3 comprises 14 residues. The V gene's germline CDR1 is SGHDT and CDR2 YYEEEE. Written as DNA, the CDR3 is TGTGCCAGCAGCAAGCGACGGATGAACACTGAAGCTTTCTTT. As protein: CASSKRRMNTEAFF.

V gene TRBV27 combines with J gene TRBJ1-6, with D possibly TRBD1 on 5 matching bases. Germline V gene sequence: CDR1 MNHEY, CDR2 SMNVEV (reference sequence). V was trimmed by 6 bases and J by 6 bases, leaving 15 bases between them. The CDR3 runs 15 residues. The CDR3: CASRVGTGGNSPLHF. The CDR3 DNA reads TGTGCCAGCAGAGTGGGAACAGGCGGTAATTCACCCCTCCACTTT.

The genes are TRBV25-1 and TRBJ2-2, with D perhaps matching TRBD2 (6 bases). The CDR3 length is 15 residues. Trimming removed 6 bases at V and 0 bases at J, with 11 bases between. Germline CDR1 reads MGHDK; CDR2 reads SYGVNS. CDR3 region: CASSGPGANTGELFF. The CDR3 coding sequence is TGTGCCAGCAGCGGACCGGGAGCGAACACCGGGGAGCTGTTTTTT.

CDR3: CAWSPHPQVSGTTYTDEQFF. CDR3 bases: TGTGCCTGGAGTCCACACCCACAGGTCTCCGGGACTACTTATACTGATGAGCAGTTCTTC. This chain joins TRBV30 and TRBJ2-1; 7 bases are a match to TRBD2. The length of the CDR3 is 20 residues. V gave up 2 bases and J gave up 8 bases; unmatched junction bases: 27. Germline V gene data show CDR1 as GTSNPN and CDR2 as SVGIG (reference sequence).

This rearrangement joins TRBV19 to TRBJ2-1; 10 nucleotides match TRBD2. This CDR3 is built from 16 residues. Germline trimming cut 1 base from V and 5 bases from J; bases unmatched to any gene: 5. CDR1 is LNHDA, CDR2 SQIVND, per germline (reference sequence). CDR3 DNA sequence: TGTGCCAGTAGTATAGTTAGCGGGAGGTTCCACAATGAGCAGTTCTTC. It codes for CASSIVSGRFHNEQFF.

The V call is TRBV7-2, the J call TRBJ1-1; D call uncertain. Deletions cut 2 bases from V and 1 base from J, with 2 bases between. The germline V gene has CDR1 SGHTA and CDR2 FQGNSA. The CDR3 sequence is 12 residues long. CDR3 protein: CASSLTNTEAFF. The DNA of the CDR3 is TGTGCCAGCAGCTTAACGAACACTGAAGCTTTCTTT.

The rearrangement uses TRBV30 and TRBJ1-2, with 8 bases matching TRBD1. There are 13 residues in the CDR3. With V trimmed by 3 bases and J by 10 bases, 10 bases remained unmatched. The germline gives CDR1 GTSNPN, CDR2 SVGIG (reference sequence). The CDR3 DNA is TGTGCCTGGAGCCTCGAGACAGGGGCCAACTACACCTTC. It yields the protein CAWSLETGANYTF.

The rearrangement links TRBV7-9 to TRBJ1-4, with TRBD1 identical over 11 bases. Germline CDR1 and CDR2: SEHNR and FQNEAQ (reference sequence). This CDR3 is 15 amino acids long. J gave up 8 bases and V 3 bases, and 5 bases lay outside the gene matches. As DNA, the CDR3 is TGTGCCAGCAGCTTTGGGACAGGGGGGATGGAAAAACTGTTTTTT. Translating it yields CASSFGTGGMEKLFF.

The chain is built from TRBV12-3 or TRBV12-4 and TRBJ2-7; no firm D call. The length of the CDR3 is 11 residues. The germline V and J ends were trimmed by 3 bases and 4 bases, with 4 bases remaining between them. CDR3 region: CASSFLYEQYF. CDR3 coding DNA: TGTGCCAGCAGTTTCTTATACGAGCAGTACTTC.

The table lists this clone with a few counts. The CDR3 spells CASRSILQPQHF. The CDR3 bases are TGTGCCAGCAGAAGCATACTTCAGCCCCAGCATTTT. This chain links TRBV2 with TRBJ1-5; D is unresolved. Between the trimmed V and J ends, which lost 6 bases and 6 bases, there was a span of 9 bases. The germline gives CDR1 SNHLY, CDR2 FYNNEI. There are 12 residues in the CDR3. The whole variable domain, filled in from reference TRBV2 and TRBJ1-5, reads EPEVTQTPSHQVTQMGQEVILRCVPISNHLYFYWYRQILGQKVEFLVSFYNNEISEKSEIFDDQFSVERPDGSNFTLKIRSTKLEDSAMYFCASRSILQPQHFGDGTRLSIL.

The genes are TRBV11-2 and TRBJ2-1; D not resolved. The CDR3 has 13 amino acids. V shed 1 base and J shed 8 bases, with 9 bases lying between them. The germline V gene encodes CDR1 SGHAT and CDR2 FQNNGV. In nucleotides, the CDR3 is TGTGCCAGCAGCTTAGGTCTAGAACATGAGCAGTTCTTC. Its translation: CASSLGLEHEQFF.

V is TRBV28 and J is TRBJ2-6; TRBD1 agrees at 7 bases. The CDR3 has 16 residues. Germline values: CDR1 MDHEN, CDR2 SYDVKM. With 8 bases clipped from V and 1 base from J, the junction kept 8 bases outside the gene matches. The CDR3 here is CASSDRNFSGANVLTF. The CDR3 DNA is TGTGCCAGCTCGGACAGGAATTTTTCTGGGGCCAACGTCCTGACTTTC.

V and J are TRBV2 and TRBJ2-1, with 8 bases lining up with TRBD2. This CDR3 has 16 residues. Germline CDR1 SNHLY, CDR2 FYNNEI. V shed 2 bases and J 1 base; nucleotides not matched to a gene: 4. CDR3 region: CASSELGRGSYNEQFF. Here the CDR3 DNA reads TGTGCCAGCAGTGAACTCGGGAGGGGATCCTACAATGAGCAGTTCTTC.

The chain couples TRBV5-4 to TRBJ2-1; 8 nucleotides agree with TRBD1. J lost 0 bases, V lost 1 base, and 0 bases had no gene match. CDR3 length: 15 residues. Germline V CDR1 and CDR2: SGHNT, YYREEE (reference sequence). CDR3 coding DNA: TGTGCCAGCAGCTTGACAGGGGGCTCCTACAATGAGCAGTTCTTC. Its translation is CASSLTGGSYNEQFF.

This chain joins TRBV20-1 and TRBJ2-3; D gene uncertain. The CDR3 runs to 10 residues. CDR1 and CDR2 (germline): DFQATT, SNEGSKA (reference sequence). Trimming removed 8 bases at V and 11 bases at J, with 14 bases between. The CDR3 DNA is TGCAGTCCTCCGGGCTCTGGGCAGTATTTT. Translating gives CSPPGSGQYF.

V usage is TRBV6-5 and J usage is TRBJ1-2, with a weak D call TRBD1 (5 bases). The ends were cut back, 6 bases at V and 8 bases at J, with 22 bases in the middle. In germline, CDR1 is MNHEY, CDR2 SVGAGI. This CDR3 is 15 amino acids long. This CDR3 is CASSTGTGGSWGYTF. As DNA, the CDR3 is TGTGCCAGCAGCACCGGGACCGGAGGGTCTTGGGGCTACACCTTC.

V is TRBV21-1 and J is TRBJ1-4; the D call in the table, TRBD1, was not verified against the DNA. TRBV21-1 is an annotated pseudogene. The CDR3 covers 14 residues. CDR3 bases: TGTGCCAGCAGCAAAGGCCAGGGCCTAGAAAAACTGTTTTTT. Translation gives CASSKGQGLEKLFF.